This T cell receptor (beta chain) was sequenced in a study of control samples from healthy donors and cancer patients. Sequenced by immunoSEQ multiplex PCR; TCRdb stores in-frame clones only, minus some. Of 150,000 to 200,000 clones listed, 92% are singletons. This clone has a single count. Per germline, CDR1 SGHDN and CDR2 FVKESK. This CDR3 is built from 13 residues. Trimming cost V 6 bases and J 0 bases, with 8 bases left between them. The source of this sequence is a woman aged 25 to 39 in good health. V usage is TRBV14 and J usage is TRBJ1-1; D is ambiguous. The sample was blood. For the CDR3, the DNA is TGTGCCAGCAGTTATACACTGAACACTGAAGCTTTCTTT. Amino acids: CASSYTLNTEAFF.